One sample yielded the 20 T cell receptor beta chains listed below, sequenced in a study of T cell responses to AZD1222 COVID-19 vaccine. The protocol was immunoSEQ multiplex PCR, while the TCRdb copy is restricted to in-frame clones and leaves out a portion. Seen here are approximately 150,000 clones, just over 90% observed once, and the top ten hold around 2.6%. This sample comprised peripheral blood, obtained on day 0 of AZD1222 vaccination. These receptors all stem from an adult in good health.

V is TRBV11-2 and J is TRBJ2-1; no clear D. Trimming left V 0 bases short and J 9 bases short, with 9 bases between. Germline CDR1 is SGHAT and CDR2 is FQNNGV. This CDR3 is 13 amino acids long. The CDR3 DNA reads TGTGCCAGCAGCTTAGATTGGGCGAGTGAGCAGTTCTTC. Its translation: CASSLDWASEQFF.

The chain is built from TRBV6-5 and TRBJ2-7; D call uncertain. This CDR3 contains 13 residues. Germline values: CDR1 MNHEY, CDR2 SVGAGI. The DNA for the CDR3 is TGTGCTACGACCTCCGGCGGCTCCTACGAGCAGTACTTC. Translation gives CATTSGGSYEQYF.

This clone was found once. The rearrangement links TRBV20-1 to TRBJ2-7; TRBD2 agrees at 8 bases. CDR1 and CDR2 (germline): DFQATT, SNEGSKA (reference sequence). V dropped 6 bases and J dropped 10; count of bases not matched to a gene: 8. The CDR3 contains 11 residues. The CDR3 coding sequence is TGCAGTGCCGCAACGGGGGGGCCCCAGTACTTC. Translating gives CSAATGGPQYF.

The CDR3 reads CASPGEGEIHEQYF. CDR3 in DNA: TGTGCCAGCCCGGGGGAGGGGGAGATACACGAGCAGTACTTC. The rearrangement uses TRBV6-5 and TRBJ2-7, with D possibly being TRBD2 (7 bases). Deletions cut 8 bases from V and 5 bases from J, with 19 bases between. The CDR3 has 14 residues. Germline lookup yields CDR1 MNHEY and CDR2 SVGAGI.

V gene TRBV6-6 combines with J gene TRBJ2-1; D remains ambiguous. Trimming cost V 0 bases and J 9 bases, with 6 bases left between them. Germline V gives CDR1 MNHNY, CDR2 SVGAGI (reference sequence). The CDR3 has 12 residues. For the CDR3, the DNA is TGTGCCAGCAGTTACTCGAGGCCTGAGCAGTTCTTC. Residues: CASSYSRPEQFF.

This chain uses TRBV7-2 with TRBJ2-3, with TRBD2 matching 7 bases. V shed 0 bases, J shed 6 bases, and the junction held 9 bases outside the gene matches. The CDR3 has 16 amino acids. Germline values: CDR1 SGHTA, CDR2 FQGNSA. This CDR3 is CASSLAWSGNSDTQYF. The CDR3 DNA is TGTGCCAGCAGCTTAGCGTGGAGCGGGAATTCGGATACGCAGTATTTT.

This clone was seen just once. V and J are TRBV5-8 and TRBJ1-2; D uncertain. The CDR3 sequence is 14 residues long. Germline lookup yields CDR1 SGHTS and CDR2 YDEGEE. V dropped 0 bases and J dropped 1 base, with 7 bases sitting between them. CDR3 sequence (DNA): TGTGCCAGCAGCTTGGGTCCGATTAACTATGGCTACACCTTC. Amino acid sequence: CASSLGPINYGYTF.

V gene TRBV10-2 combines with J gene TRBJ2-2; D is perhaps TRBD1 (6 bases). CDR3 length equals 14 residues. V lost 4 bases, J lost 6 bases, and 12 bases lay in between. CDR1 and CDR2 from the germline V gene are WSHSY and SAAADI. The CDR3 is CASSGGGNPGELFF. The CDR3 coding sequence is TGCGCCAGCAGTGGAGGGGGAAATCCCGGGGAGCTGTTTTTT.

The chain joins TRBV5-6 to TRBJ2-3, with unresolved D. This CDR3 spans 12 amino acids. CDR1 is SGHDT, CDR2 YYEEEE, per germline. V lost 5 bases and J lost 7, with 11 bases in between. CDR3 DNA: TGTGCCAGCAGTCTGGACCGATATACGCAGTATTTT. Translating it yields CASSLDRYTQYF.

This chain uses TRBV28 with TRBJ2-7, with D hard to call. This CDR3 region has 11 residues. CDR1 and CDR2 (germline): MDHEN, SYDVKM. The V and J ends lost 2 bases and 7 bases respectively, with 6 bases between them. This chain's CDR3 is CASSLTLEQYF. The CDR3 bases are TGTGCCAGCAGTTTAACTCTGGAGCAGTACTTC.

This rearrangement joins TRBV5-6 to TRBJ1-5; 7 bases are shared with TRBD1. V shed 2 bases, J shed 3 bases, and the junction held 2 bases outside the gene matches. The germline V gene encodes CDR1 SGHDT and CDR2 YYEEEE. The CDR3 spans 14 residues. The CDR3 DNA sequence: TGTGCCAGCAGCTTCGGACAGGACAATCAGCCCCAGCATTTT. Protein product: CASSFGQDNQPQHF.

The rearrangement links TRBV28 to TRBJ1-2; D ambiguous. The CDR3 has 17 amino acids. V was trimmed by 7 bases and J by 1 base, leaving 22 bases between them. CDR1 and CDR2 from the germline V gene are MDHEN and SYDVKM. CDR3 in amino acids: CASKIRDRTPVNYGYTF. CDR3 in DNA: TGTGCCAGCAAGATAAGGGATCGAACCCCCGTTAACTATGGCTACACCTTC.

The chain carries TRBV12-3 or TRBV12-4 and TRBJ1-2, with D hard to call. V dropped 5 bases and J dropped 8 bases, with 9 bases sitting between them. This CDR3 has 11 amino acids. The CDR3 DNA sequence: TGTGCCAGCAGTGAGGGTGGAGGCTACACCTTC. Its translation is CASSEGGGYTF.

The chain links TRBV7-2 to TRBJ1-5, with D maybe TRBD1 (5 bases). V lost 5 bases and J lost 9, with 14 bases in between. CDR1 and CDR2 (germline): SGHTA, FQGNSA. This CDR3 region has 13 residues. For the CDR3, the DNA is TGTGCCAGCAGCACCGGGACGAACCGGCCCCAGCATTTT. Protein product: CASSTGTNRPQHF.

The chain recombines TRBV4-1 with TRBJ2-2; D is undetermined. The CDR3 has 14 amino acids. Germline loops: CDR1 MGHRA, CDR2 YSYEKL. The ends were cut back, 2 bases at V and 5 bases at J, with 9 bases in the middle. CDR3 amino acids: CASSQHRQTGELFF. CDR3 bases: TGCGCCAGCAGCCAACATAGGCAAACCGGGGAGCTGTTTTTT.

This sequence joins TRBV30 and TRBJ2-7; the D call may be TRBD1 or TRBD2 (5 bases each). CDR3 length: 12 amino acids. CDR1 is GTSNPN and CDR2 is SVGIG in the germline V gene (reference sequence). V gave up 4 bases and J gave up 3 bases, with 10 bases separating them. This CDR3 reads CAWTGDHYEQYF. As DNA, the CDR3 is TGTGCCTGGACCGGGGACCACTACGAGCAGTACTTC.

CDR3 DNA sequence: TGTGCCACCAGCAGAGATCGGGGGGGCCTGGGTCAGCCCCAGCATTTT. Protein: CATSRDRGGLGQPQHF. The J gene is TRBJ1-5, the V gene TRBV15, with D possibly being TRBD1 (6 bases). Trimming removed 0 bases at V and 6 bases at J, with 15 bases between. The CDR3 extends over 16 amino acids. Germline V gene sequence: CDR1 LNHNV, CDR2 YYDKDF (reference sequence).

CDR3 coding DNA: TGCGCCAGCAGCTACCTAGCGGGACTGCAGGAGCAGTACTTC. Amino acids: CASSYLAGLQEQYF. V is TRBV5-1 and J is TRBJ2-7; TRBD2 aligns across 9 bases. This CDR3 is 14 amino acids long. V shed 3 bases, J shed 7 bases, and the junction held 8 bases outside the gene matches. The V gene's germline CDR1 is SGHRS and CDR2 YFSETQ.

The gene calls are TRBV3-1 (or the pseudogene TRBV3-2) and TRBJ2-2; no clear D. CDR1 and CDR2 (germline): LGHDT, YNNKEL (reference sequence). CDR3 length: 11 residues. V lost 3 bases and J lost 4, with 0 bases in between. The CDR3 DNA reads as TGTGCCAGCAGCCACACCGGGGAGCTGTTTTTT. Its protein product is CASSHTGELFF.

The rearrangement joins TRBV6-6 to TRBJ2-7; D tentatively fits TRBD1 or TRBD2 (5 bases each). The CDR3 consists of 17 residues. V shed 5 bases and J shed 1 base, with 21 bases lying between them. CDR1 and CDR2 from the germline V gene are MNHNY and SVGAGI (reference sequence). The DNA of the CDR3 is TGTGCCAGCAGTCGGGAAGGTATAAGGGGAAGGTCCTACGAGCAGTACTTC. Protein: CASSREGIRGRSYEQYF.